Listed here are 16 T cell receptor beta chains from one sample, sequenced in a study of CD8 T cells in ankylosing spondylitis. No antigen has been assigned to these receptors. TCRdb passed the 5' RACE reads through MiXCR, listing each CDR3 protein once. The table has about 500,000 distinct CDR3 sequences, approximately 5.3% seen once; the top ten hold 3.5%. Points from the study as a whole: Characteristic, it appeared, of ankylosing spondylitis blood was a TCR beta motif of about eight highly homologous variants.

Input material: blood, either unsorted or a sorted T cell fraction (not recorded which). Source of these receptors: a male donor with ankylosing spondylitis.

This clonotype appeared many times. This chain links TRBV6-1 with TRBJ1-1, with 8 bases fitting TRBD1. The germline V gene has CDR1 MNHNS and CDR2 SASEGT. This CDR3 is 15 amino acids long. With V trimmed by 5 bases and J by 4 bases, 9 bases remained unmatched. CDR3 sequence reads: CASSRWTGSGTEAFF. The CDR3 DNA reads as TGTGCCAGCAGTCGTTGGACAGGGAGTGGCACTGAAGCTTTCTTT.

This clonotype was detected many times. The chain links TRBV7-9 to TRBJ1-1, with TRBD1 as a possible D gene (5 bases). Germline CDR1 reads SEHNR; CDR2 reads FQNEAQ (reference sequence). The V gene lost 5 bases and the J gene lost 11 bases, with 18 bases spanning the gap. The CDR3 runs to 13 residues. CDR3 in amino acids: CASSPSGAFGAFF. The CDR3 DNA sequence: TGTGCCAGCAGCCCTAGTGGGGCCTTTGGGGCTTTCTTT. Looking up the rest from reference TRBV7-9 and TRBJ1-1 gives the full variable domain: DTGVSQNPRHKITKRGQNVTFRCDPISEHNRLYWYRQTLGQGPEFLTYFQNEAQLEKSRLLSDRFSAERPKGSFSTLEIQRTEQGDSAMYLCASSPSGAFGAFFGQGTRLTVV.

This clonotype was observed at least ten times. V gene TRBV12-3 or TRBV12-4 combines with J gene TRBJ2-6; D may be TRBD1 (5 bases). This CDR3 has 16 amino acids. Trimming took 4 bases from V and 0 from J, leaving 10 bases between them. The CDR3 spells CASSSRQSSGANVLTF. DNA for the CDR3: TGTGCCAGCAGTTCCAGACAGAGCTCTGGGGCCAACGTCCTGACTTTC.

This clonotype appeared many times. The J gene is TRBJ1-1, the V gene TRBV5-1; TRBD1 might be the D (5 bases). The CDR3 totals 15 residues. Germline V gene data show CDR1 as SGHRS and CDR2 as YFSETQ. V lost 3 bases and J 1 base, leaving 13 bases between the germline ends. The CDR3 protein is CASSSDGAANTEAFF. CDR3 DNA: TGCGCCAGCAGCTCCGACGGGGCCGCGAACACTGAAGCTTTCTTT.

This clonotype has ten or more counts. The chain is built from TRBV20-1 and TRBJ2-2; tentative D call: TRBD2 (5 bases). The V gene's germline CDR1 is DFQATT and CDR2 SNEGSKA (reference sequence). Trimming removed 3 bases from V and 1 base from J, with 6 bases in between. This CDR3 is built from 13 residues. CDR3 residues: CSASRGNTGELFF. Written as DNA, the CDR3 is TGCAGTGCTAGCCGGGGGAACACCGGGGAGCTGTTTTTT.

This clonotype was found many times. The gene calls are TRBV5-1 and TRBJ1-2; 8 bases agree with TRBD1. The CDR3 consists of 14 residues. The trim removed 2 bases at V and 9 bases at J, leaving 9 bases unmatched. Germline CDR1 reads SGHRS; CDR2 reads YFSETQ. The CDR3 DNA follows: TGCGCCAGCAGCTTCGCAGGGGGCGCGGAAAGCTACACCTTC. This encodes CASSFAGGAESYTF.

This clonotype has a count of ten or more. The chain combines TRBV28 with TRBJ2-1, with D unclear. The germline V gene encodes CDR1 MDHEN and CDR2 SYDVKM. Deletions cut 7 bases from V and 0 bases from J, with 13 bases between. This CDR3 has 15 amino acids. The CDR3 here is CASNPDFVSYNEQFF. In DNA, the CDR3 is TGTGCCAGCAACCCCGACTTTGTCTCCTACAATGAGCAGTTCTTC.

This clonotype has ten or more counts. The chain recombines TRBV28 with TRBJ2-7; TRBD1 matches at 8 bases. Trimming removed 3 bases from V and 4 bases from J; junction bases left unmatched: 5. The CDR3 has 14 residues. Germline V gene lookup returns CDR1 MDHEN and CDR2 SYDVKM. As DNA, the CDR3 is TGTGCCAGCAGTTTGCGGACAGGGTGGTACGAGCAGTACTTC. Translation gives CASSLRTGWYEQYF.

CDR3 in amino acids: CASSDKGQGLGTEAFF. In DNA form, the CDR3 reads TGTGCCAGCAGTGATAAGGGACAGGGGCTGGGGACTGAAGCTTTCTTT. V gene TRBV6-1 combines with J gene TRBJ1-1; 10 bases are a match to TRBD1. Germline V CDR1 and CDR2: MNHNS, SASEGT. The CDR3 sequence is 16 residues long. Trimming took 3 bases from V and 5 from J; bases not matched to a gene: 9.

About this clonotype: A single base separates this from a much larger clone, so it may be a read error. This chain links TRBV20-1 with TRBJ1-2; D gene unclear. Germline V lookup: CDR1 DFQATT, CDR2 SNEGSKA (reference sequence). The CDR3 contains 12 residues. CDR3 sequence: CRASRRIYGYTF. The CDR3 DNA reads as TGCAGAGCTAGCCGGAGGATCTATGGCTACACCTTC.

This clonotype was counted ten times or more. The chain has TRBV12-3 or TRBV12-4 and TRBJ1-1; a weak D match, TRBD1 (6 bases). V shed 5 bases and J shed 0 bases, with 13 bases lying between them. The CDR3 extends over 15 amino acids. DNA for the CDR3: TGTGCCAGCAGTAGTATCCGGGGGCTGAACACTGAAGCTTTCTTT. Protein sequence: CASSSIRGLNTEAFF.

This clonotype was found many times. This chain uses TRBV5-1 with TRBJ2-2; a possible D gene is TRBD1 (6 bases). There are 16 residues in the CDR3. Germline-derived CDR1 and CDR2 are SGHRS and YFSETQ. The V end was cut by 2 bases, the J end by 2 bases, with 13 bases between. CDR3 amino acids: CASSLVRQVNTGELFF. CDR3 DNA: TGCGCCAGCAGCTTAGTCCGACAGGTCAACACCGGGGAGCTGTTTTTT.

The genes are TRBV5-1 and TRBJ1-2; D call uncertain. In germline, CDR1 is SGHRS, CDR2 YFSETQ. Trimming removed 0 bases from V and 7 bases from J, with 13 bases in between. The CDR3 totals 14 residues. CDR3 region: CASSLVPGDSGYTF. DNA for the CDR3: TGCGCCAGCAGCTTGGTTCCGGGAGACTCTGGCTACACCTTC.

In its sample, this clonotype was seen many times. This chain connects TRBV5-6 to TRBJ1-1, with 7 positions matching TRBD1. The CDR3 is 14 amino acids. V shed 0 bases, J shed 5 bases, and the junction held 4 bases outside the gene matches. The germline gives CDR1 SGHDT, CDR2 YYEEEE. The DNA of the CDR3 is TGTGCCAGCAGCTTGGCTTACAGGGGAACTGAAGCTTTCTTT. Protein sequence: CASSLAYRGTEAFF.

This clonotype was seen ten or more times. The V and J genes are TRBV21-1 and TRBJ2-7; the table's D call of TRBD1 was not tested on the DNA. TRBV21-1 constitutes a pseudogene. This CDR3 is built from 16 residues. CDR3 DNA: TGTGCCAGCAGACCAACAGGGGGGGGGAGCTCCTACGAGCAGTACTTC. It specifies CASRPTGGGSSYEQYF.

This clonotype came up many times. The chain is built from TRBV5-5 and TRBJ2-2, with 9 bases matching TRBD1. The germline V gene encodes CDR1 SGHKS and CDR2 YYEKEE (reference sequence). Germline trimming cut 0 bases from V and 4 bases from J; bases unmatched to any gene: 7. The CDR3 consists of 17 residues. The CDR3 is CASSLAGTGQGTGELFF. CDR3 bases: TGTGCCAGCAGCTTGGCCGGGACAGGGCAAGGCACCGGGGAGCTGTTTTTT.